The next 2 T cell receptor beta chains were all read from a single sample in a study of T cell responses to AZD1222 COVID-19 vaccine. The protocol was immunoSEQ multiplex PCR, while the TCRdb copy is restricted to in-frame clones and leaves out a portion. The top ten hold roughly 1.5% of the sample, which has about 130,000 clones, about 85% seen once. The specimen was peripheral blood, collected on day 0 of AZD1222 vaccination. The receptor source for this set is an adult in good health.

The chain links TRBV28 to TRBJ1-4; 7 nucleotides match TRBD1. Germline trimming cut 6 bases from V and 3 bases from J; bases unmatched to any gene: 10. Germline V gives CDR1 MDHEN, CDR2 SYDVKM. The CDR3 spans 16 residues. The CDR3 here is CASSLPRQGPNEKLFF. Written as DNA, the CDR3 is TGTGCCAGCAGCCTTCCTCGACAGGGACCTAATGAAAAACTGTTTTTT.

The V gene is TRBV5-5, the J gene TRBJ2-7; D is ambiguous. CDR3 length equals 16 residues. Germline CDR1 is SGHKS and CDR2 is YYEKEE (reference sequence). Trimming shortened V by 0 bases and J by 0 bases, and 13 bases separated the two germline ends. The CDR3 DNA reads as TGTGCCAGCAGCTTGGACCCAGCTCCGTCCTCCTACGAGCAGTACTTC. Translated: CASSLDPAPSSYEQYF.